This T cell receptor beta chain was observed in a study of long-term antiretroviral therapy in people with HIV. At the survey level, the v3.0 immunoSEQ assay was run. Method: immunoSEQ multiplex PCR; TCRdb's copy keeps in-frame clones and lacks some. The sample yields fewer than 20,000 clones, around nine tenths seen once. CDR3 length: 13 amino acids. The V gene lost 2 bases and the J gene lost 0 bases, with 3 bases spanning the gap. Germline assignment: CDR1 SGHNT and CDR2 YYREEE (reference sequence). This receptor was taken from a man in his forties with HIV. Source: unsorted PBMCs, taken 0.5 years after starting antiretroviral therapy. V is TRBV5-4 and J is TRBJ1-3; no clear D gene. The chain's CDR3 is CASSLISGNTIYF. CDR3 nucleotide sequence: TGTGCCAGCAGCTTAATCTCTGGAAACACCATATATTTT.